This T cell receptor (beta chain) was documented in a study of blood T cell repertoires in COVID-19. Across the whole study: Sites in the United States, Italy and Spain provided acute and convalescent COVID-19 samples.

Germline lookup yields CDR1 SGHTA and CDR2 FQGNSA. J lost 1 base, V lost 6 bases, and 8 bases had no gene match. This CDR3 contains 15 residues. As processed by the authors: The authors estimated nucleated cell counts from reference gene primer amplification. Assay: immunoSEQ multiplex PCR; the TCRdb copy retains only in-frame clones and omits some. Clonal size and the V and J genes are those of that table, whereas D and trimming came from the DNA. Here the sample spans 470,000 or so clones, roughly 85% being singletons. Participants came from 24 US areas, aged roughly 18 to 95 years. Cohort assignment relied on participant-reported clinical history.

The rearrangement joins TRBV7-2 to TRBJ2-7, with TRBD2 matching over 8 bases. The sequence came from a woman between 18 and 29 years old with acute COVID-19. Sequenced: PBMCs or T cells enriched from blood (not recorded which). The CDR3 coding sequence is TGTGCCAGCAGGTTGGAGGCGGGAGGTTCCTACGAGCAGTACTTC. Translated: CASRLEAGGSYEQYF.